Listed below are T cell receptor beta chains from one sample, sequenced in a study of blood T cell repertoires in COVID-19. Using immunoSEQ multiplex PCR, the repertoire was profiled, and TCRdb retains in-frame clones only, with some absent. The profile shows some 56,000 clones, 85% to 90% of them singletons. What was sequenced was peripheral blood. The receptors shown here come from a woman in her sixties with COVID-19, enrolled during active disease. Both conserved end residues are part of each CDR3. The order of the fields is V gene, clone size, D gene, J gene, CDR3 DNA, CDR3 protein. The D gene is left open where the match is weak. Some rows have no size entry. The others give once, few or many, or a class for an expanded clone.

v_call: TRBV28; clone_size: NA; d_call: NA; j_call: TRBJ2-1; cdr3_nt: TGTGCCAGCAGGGCAGCGGTCCGCTCCTACAATGAGCAGTTCTTC; cdr3_aa: CASRAAVRSYNEQFF
v_call: TRBV7-9; clone_size: NA; d_call: NA; j_call: TRBJ2-5; cdr3_nt: TGTGCCAGCAGCCTCCCCCGTAAGACCCAGTACTTC; cdr3_aa: CASSLPRKTQYF
v_call: TRBV5-1; clone_size: NA; d_call: TRBD2; j_call: TRBJ2-1; cdr3_nt: TGCGCCAGCAGCGTTGGAGCCCTAGCGGGGGTACCTGGCGGGAATGAGCAGTTCTTC; cdr3_aa: CASSVGALAGVPGGNEQFF
v_call: TRBV6-2/TRBV6-3; clone_size: once; d_call: NA; j_call: TRBJ1-1; cdr3_nt: TGTGCCAGCAGTTATTTGGTGGGAGGTCCGGGTCGGAATACTGAAGCTTTCTTT; cdr3_aa: CASSYLVGGPGRNTEAFF
v_call: TRBV5-1; clone_size: NA; d_call: NA; j_call: TRBJ1-1; cdr3_nt: TGCGCCAGCAGCACAACCCCAGGGCGGGGGACTGAAGCTTTCTTT; cdr3_aa: CASSTTPGRGTEAFF
v_call: TRBV10-1; clone_size: NA; d_call: TRBD1; j_call: TRBJ1-1; cdr3_nt: TGCGCCAGCAGCTGGACAGGGGACTACCCGGACACTGAAGCTTTCTTT; cdr3_aa: CASSWTGDYPDTEAFF
v_call: TRBV12-5; clone_size: NA; d_call: NA; j_call: TRBJ1-5; cdr3_nt: TGTGCTAGTGGTGCCCCAGGAAATATCGGTAGTCAGCCCCAGCATTTT; cdr3_aa: CASGAPGNIGSQPQHF
v_call: TRBV19; clone_size: NA; d_call: TRBD1; j_call: TRBJ1-2; cdr3_nt: TGTGCCAGTAGGAGGGGACAGAACTATGGCTACACCTTC; cdr3_aa: CASRRGQNYGYTF
v_call: TRBV29-1; clone_size: NA; d_call: TRBD1; j_call: TRBJ1-1; cdr3_nt: TGCAGCGTTGATATCGCAGGGGGCTATAGCACTGAAGCTTTCTTT; cdr3_aa: CSVDIAGGYSTEAFF
v_call: TRBV19; clone_size: NA; d_call: NA; j_call: TRBJ2-1; cdr3_nt: TGTGCCAGTAAAAAGCTGAACGGGGGTGAGCAGTTCTTC; cdr3_aa: CASKKLNGGEQFF
v_call: TRBV4-2; clone_size: NA; d_call: NA; j_call: TRBJ1-5; cdr3_nt: TGTGCCAGCAGCCCAATGCGCCTCAGCAATCAGCCCCAGCATTTT; cdr3_aa: CASSPMRLSNQPQHF
v_call: TRBV28; clone_size: NA; d_call: NA; j_call: TRBJ2-5; cdr3_nt: TGTGCCAGCAGTCCCTCTGGATTAGGAGAAGAGACCCAGTACTTC; cdr3_aa: CASSPSGLGEETQYF
v_call: TRBV5-1; clone_size: NA; d_call: TRBD2; j_call: TRBJ2-5; cdr3_nt: TGCGCCAGCAGCCCTAGCGGGAGAATGGAGACCCAGTACTTC; cdr3_aa: CASSPSGRMETQYF
v_call: TRBV2; clone_size: NA; d_call: NA; j_call: TRBJ1-6; cdr3_nt: TGTGCCAGCAGTGTTTTCAGGGTTAGTTCACCCCTCCACTTT; cdr3_aa: CASSVFRVSSPLHF
v_call: TRBV28; clone_size: NA; d_call: NA; j_call: TRBJ1-6; cdr3_nt: TGTGCCAGCAGTTTATCGGTGTTCGGGAATTCACCCCTCCACTTT; cdr3_aa: CASSLSVFGNSPLHF
v_call: TRBV5-6; clone_size: NA; d_call: NA; j_call: TRBJ1-4; cdr3_nt: TGTGCCAGCAGCCGCCGACGGGATAATGAAAAACTGTTTTTT; cdr3_aa: CASSRRRDNEKLFF
v_call: TRBV9; clone_size: NA; d_call: TRBD2; j_call: TRBJ2-1; cdr3_nt: TGTGCCAGCAGCGTAGTGGCTAGCGGCAATGAGCAGTTCTTC; cdr3_aa: CASSVVASGNEQFF
v_call: TRBV5-1; clone_size: NA; d_call: TRBD2; j_call: TRBJ2-1; cdr3_nt: TGCGCCAGCAGCTTGCGACTAGCGGGAGGGCTAGTAACTGAGCAGTTCTTC; cdr3_aa: CASSLRLAGGLVTEQFF
v_call: TRBV29-1; clone_size: NA; d_call: NA; j_call: TRBJ1-2; cdr3_nt: TGCAGCGTGGGGCGGACAGTTAACTATGGCTACACCTTC; cdr3_aa: CSVGRTVNYGYTF
v_call: TRBV18; clone_size: few; d_call: TRBD2; j_call: TRBJ2-7; cdr3_nt: TGTGCCAGCTCACCTCACTCGGGACTAGCGGGAGCCCACGAGCAGTACTTC; cdr3_aa: CASSPHSGLAGAHEQYF
v_call: TRBV30; clone_size: NA; d_call: NA; j_call: TRBJ1-5; cdr3_nt: TGTGCCTGGAGTGACGGACTTATGGATCAGCCCCAGCATTTT; cdr3_aa: CAWSDGLMDQPQHF
v_call: TRBV30; clone_size: NA; d_call: NA; j_call: TRBJ2-3; cdr3_nt: TGTGCCTGGAGTGTACCCGGAGGATTTCACACAGATACGCAGTATTTT; cdr3_aa: CAWSVPGGFHTDTQYF